The rows below give T cell receptor beta chains drawn from one sample of a study of T cell responses to AZD1222 COVID-19 vaccine. The data were produced by immunoSEQ multiplex PCR, yet TCRdb's version contains in-frame clones alone and is incomplete. This repertoire shows about 99,000 clones, 70% to 90% found once; its top ten account for less than 3.5%. The sample here was peripheral blood, taken on day 0 of AZD1222 vaccination. The receptor set was obtained from an adult in good health. Each CDR3 is given without its conserved first and last residue. A D gene is named only where the DNA matches it firmly.

CDR3	D	V	length
ASGQGHQPQH	TRBD1	TRBV28	10
ARRKREEGETQY	TRBD2	TRBV2	12
ASSQGRLGEQY	.	TRBV7-3	11
ASRELAGRSYNEQF	TRBD2	TRBV6-1	14
ASRLSDTGFLYEQY	.	TRBV2	14
ASSLTTSGDTGELF	.	TRBV5-1	14
ASSGGVRNTEAF	.	TRBV19	12
ASSRQGAVGTEAF	TRBD1	TRBV18	13
ASSSVGTGGSPLH	TRBD1	TRBV7-2	13
ASSLGLAGVLDEQF	TRBD2	TRBV11-3	14
ATSPGVGDYEQY	.	TRBV24-1	12
ASSDTGPLNTEAF	.	TRBV2	13
ASSFGGNDYEQY	.	TRBV27	12
ASSRLPRIRDMSYEQY	.	TRBV4-1	16
AISSERSGNTIY	.	TRBV10-3	12
ASSQRREPGNTIY	.	TRBV4-1	13
ATALAASTDTQY	TRBD2	TRBV19	12
ASSLDTATSEQF	.	TRBV7-9	12
ASKVTQGGDEQF	TRBD1	TRBV5-1	12
ASNPVGGQGITGELF	TRBD1	TRBV28	15
ASSYSLTRLRDTGELF	.	TRBV6-2/TRBV6-3	16
AWSRGELGISGANVLT	TRBD2	TRBV30	16
ASSRGGYARDEQY	.	TRBV6-2/TRBV6-3	13
AGGQPNEKLF	.	TRBV28	10
ASSYSASVPEAF	.	TRBV6-6	12
ASSIKWDGYT	.	TRBV2	10
ASSGSAYNEQF	TRBD2	TRBV19	11
ASGIASILDTQY	.	TRBV7-9	12
ASSTSGRRGEQY	TRBD2	TRBV7-9	12
ASRRLAGGYEQY	TRBD2	TRBV4-1	12
ASSPLDGNEQF	.	TRBV18	11
ASSLLGDSNQPQH	.	TRBV5-6	13
ASSSNRGVGSTEAF	TRBD1	TRBV27	14
ASSTGTRETQY	TRBD2	TRBV19	11
ASSYPIQGSNQPQH	.	TRBV6-2/TRBV6-3	14
ASSYPGLAGGPGANVLT	TRBD2	TRBV6-8	17
ATSDSSGGETQY	.	TRBV24-1	12
AWSSGTSGRYEQY	TRBD2	TRBV30	13
ASSQEVAGRTEQY	TRBD2	TRBV7-3	13
ASSDFIGTGVGYT	TRBD1	TRBV5-1	13
ASLPDRGNEKLF	TRBD1	TRBV2	12
ASSSTWTAYGYT	.	TRBV27	12
AWSTHGGRDLTEAF	.	TRBV30	14
ASSFAQYYEQY	.	TRBV27	11
ASSRQGGTEAF	TRBD1	TRBV3-1/TRBV3-2	11
ASREDRPNTEAF	TRBD1	TRBV2	12
ASSLTGQGMTEAF	TRBD1	TRBV5-4	13
ASSPGTGGSHLQY	TRBD1	TRBV5-5	13
ASEYRDRNSPLH	TRBD1	TRBV6-4	12
ASSFYAGGFYEQY	TRBD2	TRBV27	13
ASSRQGVQETQY	TRBD1	TRBV2	12
ASSEARGRTIAF	.	TRBV6-1	12
ASSDSVLDTQY	.	TRBV6-4	11
ASSVALRISGANVLT	.	TRBV9	15
ASSEDRAYGYT	TRBD1	TRBV2	11
ASSGVGGGSPLH	.	TRBV2	12
ASSFSGGEGTEAF	TRBD1	TRBV6-2/TRBV6-3	13
ASSPRTSDEQY	TRBD2	TRBV3-1/TRBV3-2	11